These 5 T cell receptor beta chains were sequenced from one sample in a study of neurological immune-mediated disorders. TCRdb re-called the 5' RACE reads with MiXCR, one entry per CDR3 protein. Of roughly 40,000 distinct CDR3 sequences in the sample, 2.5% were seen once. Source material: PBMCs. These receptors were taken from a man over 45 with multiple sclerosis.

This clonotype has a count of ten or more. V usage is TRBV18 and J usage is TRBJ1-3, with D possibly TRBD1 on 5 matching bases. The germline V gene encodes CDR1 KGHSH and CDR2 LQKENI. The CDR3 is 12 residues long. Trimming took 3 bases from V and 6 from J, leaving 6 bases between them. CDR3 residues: CASSPTENTIYF. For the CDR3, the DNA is TGTGCCAGCTCACCGACAGAAAACACCATATATTTT.

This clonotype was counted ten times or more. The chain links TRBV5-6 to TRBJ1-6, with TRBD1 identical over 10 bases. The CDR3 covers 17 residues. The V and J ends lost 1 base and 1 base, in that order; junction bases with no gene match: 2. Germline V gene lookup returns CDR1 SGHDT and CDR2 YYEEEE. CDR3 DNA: TGTGCCAGCAGCTTGCGGACAGGGGGATCCTATAATTCACCCCTCCACTTT. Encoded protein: CASSLRTGGSYNSPLHF.

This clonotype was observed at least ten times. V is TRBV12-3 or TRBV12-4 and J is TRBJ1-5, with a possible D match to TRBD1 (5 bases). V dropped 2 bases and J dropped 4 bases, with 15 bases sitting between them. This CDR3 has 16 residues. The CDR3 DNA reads TGTGCCAGCAGTTTAAGGCAGGGACGGATGAATCAGCCCCAGCATTTT. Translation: CASSLRQGRMNQPQHF.

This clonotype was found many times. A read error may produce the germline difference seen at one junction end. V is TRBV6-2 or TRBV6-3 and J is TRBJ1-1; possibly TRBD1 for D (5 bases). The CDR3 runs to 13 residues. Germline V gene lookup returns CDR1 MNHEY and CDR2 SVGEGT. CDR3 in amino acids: CASSAQVNTEAFF. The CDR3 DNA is TGTGCCAGCAGTGCACAGGTGAACACTGAAGCCTTCTTT.

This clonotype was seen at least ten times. The CDR3 loop reads CASTPPGVADTQYF. CDR3 nucleotides: TGTGCCAGCACTCCCCCCGGGGTCGCAGATACGCAGTATTTT. The J gene is TRBJ2-3, the V gene TRBV6-5; a possible D gene is TRBD2 (5 bases). CDR3 size: 14 residues. Between the trimmed V and J ends, which lost 7 bases and 4 bases, there was a span of 15 bases. CDR1 is MNHEY and CDR2 is SVGAGI in the germline V gene.